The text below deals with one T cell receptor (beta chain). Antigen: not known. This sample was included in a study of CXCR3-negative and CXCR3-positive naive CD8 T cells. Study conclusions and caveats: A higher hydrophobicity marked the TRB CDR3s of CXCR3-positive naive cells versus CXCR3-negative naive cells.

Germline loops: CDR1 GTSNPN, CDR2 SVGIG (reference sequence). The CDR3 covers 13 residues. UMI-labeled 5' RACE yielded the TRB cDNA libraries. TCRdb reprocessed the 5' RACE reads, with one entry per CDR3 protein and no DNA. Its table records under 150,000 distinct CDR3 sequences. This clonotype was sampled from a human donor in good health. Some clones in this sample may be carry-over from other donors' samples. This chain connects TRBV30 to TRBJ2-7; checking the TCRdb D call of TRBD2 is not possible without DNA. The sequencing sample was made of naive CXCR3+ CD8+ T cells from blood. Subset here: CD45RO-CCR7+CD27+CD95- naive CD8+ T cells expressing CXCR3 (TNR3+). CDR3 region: CAWSPMDSGEQYF. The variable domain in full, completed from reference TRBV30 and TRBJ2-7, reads SQTIHQWPATLVQPVGSPLSLECTVEGTSNPNLYWYRQAAGRGLQLLFYSVGIGQISSEVPQNLSASRPQDRQFILSSKKLLLSDSGFYLCAWSPMDSGEQYFGPGTRLTVT.